This entry describes one TCR beta chain. The antigen is undetermined. This CDR3 is also generated by other DNA sequences in the sample. PCR used 60 Vbeta primers and 13 Jbeta primers. Profiling relied on immunoSEQ multiplex PCR, and the TCRdb table lists in-frame clones only, not all of them. The table lists about 130,000 clones, about three quarters of them singletons. The entry originates in a study of cytomegalovirus exposure and HLA in healthy donors. The CDR3 is 15 residues long. CDR1 is MNHEY, CDR2 SMNVEV, per germline (reference sequence). Trimming took off 0 bases at V and 1 base at J, with 9 bases between the two ends. Findings and limits, study-wide: Earlier analysis looked at TCR beta V segments, and most were productive about 87% or about 30% of the time.

The TCR originated in a man in his forties in good health and CMV-seropositive. The sample was PBMCs. This chain links TRBV27 with TRBJ1-2; perhaps TRBD1 as D (6 bases). The CDR3 loop is CASSLSGGNNYGYTF. The CDR3 DNA is TGTGCCAGCAGTTTATCAGGGGGTAATAACTATGGCTACACCTTC.